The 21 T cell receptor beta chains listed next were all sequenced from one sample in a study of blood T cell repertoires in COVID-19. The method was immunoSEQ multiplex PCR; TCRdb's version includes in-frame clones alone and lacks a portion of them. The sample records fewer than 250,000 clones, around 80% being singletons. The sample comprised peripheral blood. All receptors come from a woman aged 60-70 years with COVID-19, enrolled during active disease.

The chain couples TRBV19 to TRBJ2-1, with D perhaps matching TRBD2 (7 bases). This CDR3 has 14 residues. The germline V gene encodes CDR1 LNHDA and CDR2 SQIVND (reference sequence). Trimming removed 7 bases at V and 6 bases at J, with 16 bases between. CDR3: CASTWGGHGNEQFF. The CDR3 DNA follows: TGTGCCAGTACCTGGGGGGGGCACGGCAATGAGCAGTTCTTC. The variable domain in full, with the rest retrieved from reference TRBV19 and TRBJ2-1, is DGGITQSPKYLFRKEGQNVTLSCEQNLNHDAMYWYRQDPGQGLRLIYYSQIVNDFQKGDIAEGYSVSREKKESFPLTVTSAQKNPTAFYLCASTWGGHGNEQFFGPGTRLTVL.

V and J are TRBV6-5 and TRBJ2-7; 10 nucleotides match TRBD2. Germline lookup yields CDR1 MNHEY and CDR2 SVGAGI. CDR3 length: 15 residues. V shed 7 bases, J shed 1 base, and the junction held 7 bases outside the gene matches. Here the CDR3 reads CASTPALAGSYEQYF. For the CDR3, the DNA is TGTGCCAGCACCCCAGCACTAGCGGGATCCTACGAGCAGTACTTC.

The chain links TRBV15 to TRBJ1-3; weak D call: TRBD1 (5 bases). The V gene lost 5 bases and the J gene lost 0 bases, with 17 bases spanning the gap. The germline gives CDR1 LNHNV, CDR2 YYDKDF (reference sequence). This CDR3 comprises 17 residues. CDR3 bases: TGTGCCACCAGCGTGGGACTCCCGGCCTTCTCTGGAAACACCATATATTTT. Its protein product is CATSVGLPAFSGNTIYF.

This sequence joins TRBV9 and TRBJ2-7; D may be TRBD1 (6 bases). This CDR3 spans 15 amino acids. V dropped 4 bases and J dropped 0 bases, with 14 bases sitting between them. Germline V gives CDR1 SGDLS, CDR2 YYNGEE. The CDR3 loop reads CASSSGTPSSYEQYF. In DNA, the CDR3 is TGTGCCAGCAGCTCTGGGACACCGAGCTCCTACGAGCAGTACTTC.

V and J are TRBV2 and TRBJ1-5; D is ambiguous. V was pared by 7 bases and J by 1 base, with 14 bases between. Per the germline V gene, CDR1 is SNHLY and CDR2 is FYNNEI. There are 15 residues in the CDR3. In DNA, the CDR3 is TGTGCCAGCAATTCTGCGACAATCAGCAATCAGCCCCAGCATTTT. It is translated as CASNSATISNQPQHF. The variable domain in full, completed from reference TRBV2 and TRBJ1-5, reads EPEVTQTPSHQVTQMGQEVILRCVPISNHLYFYWYRQILGQKVEFLVSFYNNEISEKSEIFDDQFSVERPDGSNFTLKIRSTKLEDSAMYFCASNSATISNQPQHFGDGTRLSIL.

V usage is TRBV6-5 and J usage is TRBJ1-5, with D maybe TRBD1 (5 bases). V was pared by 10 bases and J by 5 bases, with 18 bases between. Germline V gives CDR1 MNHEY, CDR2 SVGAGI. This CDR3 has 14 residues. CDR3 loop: CATLRGGRDQPQHF. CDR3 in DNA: TGTGCCACCCTACGGGGGGGACGGGATCAGCCCCAGCATTTT.

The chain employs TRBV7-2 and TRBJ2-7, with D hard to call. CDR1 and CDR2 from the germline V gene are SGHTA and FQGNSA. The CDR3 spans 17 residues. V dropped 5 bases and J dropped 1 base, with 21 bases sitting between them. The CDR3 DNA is TGTGCCAGCAGCCCCCCATATCTTGTTTTCGGGTCCTACGAGCAGTACTTC. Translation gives CASSPPYLVFGSYEQYF.

The CDR3 spells CASSFGGSVTGELFF. In DNA form, the CDR3 reads TGTGCCAGCAGTTTCGGCGGGAGCGTCACCGGGGAGCTGTTTTTT. The V call is TRBV27, the J call TRBJ2-2; the match to TRBD2 covers 7 bases. The length of the CDR3 is 15 residues. With V trimmed by 3 bases and J by 4 bases, 5 bases remained unmatched. Per the germline V gene, CDR1 is MNHEY and CDR2 is SMNVEV (reference sequence).

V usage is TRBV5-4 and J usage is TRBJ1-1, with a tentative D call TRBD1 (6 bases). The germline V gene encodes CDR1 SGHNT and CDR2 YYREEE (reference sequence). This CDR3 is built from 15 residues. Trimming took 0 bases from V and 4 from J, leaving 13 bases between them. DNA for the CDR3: TGTGCCAGCAGCTTGGCAGGGGTAAGTGGCACTGAAGCTTTCTTT. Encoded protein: CASSLAGVSGTEAFF.

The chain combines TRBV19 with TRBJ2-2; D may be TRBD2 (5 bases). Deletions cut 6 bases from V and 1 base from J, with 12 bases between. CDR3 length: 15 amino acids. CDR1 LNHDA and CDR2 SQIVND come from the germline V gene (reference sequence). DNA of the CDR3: TGTGCCAGTAGCCCGCCCCGGGGGAACACCGGGGAGCTGTTTTTT. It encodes CASSPPRGNTGELFF.

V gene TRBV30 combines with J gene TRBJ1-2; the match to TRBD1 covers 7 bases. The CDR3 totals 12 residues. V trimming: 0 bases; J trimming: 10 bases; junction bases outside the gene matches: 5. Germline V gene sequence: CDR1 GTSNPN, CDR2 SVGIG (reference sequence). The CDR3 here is CAWSVIGTDYTF. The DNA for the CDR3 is TGTGCCTGGAGTGTAATAGGGACAGACTACACCTTC.

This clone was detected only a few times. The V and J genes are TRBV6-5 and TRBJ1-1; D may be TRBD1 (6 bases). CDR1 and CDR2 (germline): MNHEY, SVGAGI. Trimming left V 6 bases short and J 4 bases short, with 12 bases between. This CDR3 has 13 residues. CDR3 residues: CASSWGRGTEAFF. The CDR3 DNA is TGTGCCAGCAGCTGGGGGCGCGGCACTGAAGCTTTCTTT.

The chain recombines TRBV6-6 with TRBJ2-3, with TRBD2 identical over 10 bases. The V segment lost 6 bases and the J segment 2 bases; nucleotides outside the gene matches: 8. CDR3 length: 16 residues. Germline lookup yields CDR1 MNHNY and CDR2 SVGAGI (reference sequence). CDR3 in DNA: TGTGCCAGCAGCGGGACTAGCGTTTCCCACACAGATACGCAGTATTTT. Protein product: CASSGTSVSHTDTQYF.

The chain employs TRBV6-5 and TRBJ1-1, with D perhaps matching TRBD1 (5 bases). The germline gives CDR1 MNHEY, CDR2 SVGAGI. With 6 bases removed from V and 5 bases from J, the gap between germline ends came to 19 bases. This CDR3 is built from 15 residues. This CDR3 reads CASSTPHGGRTEAFF. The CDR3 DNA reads TGTGCCAGCAGCACCCCCCACGGGGGGAGGACTGAAGCTTTCTTT.

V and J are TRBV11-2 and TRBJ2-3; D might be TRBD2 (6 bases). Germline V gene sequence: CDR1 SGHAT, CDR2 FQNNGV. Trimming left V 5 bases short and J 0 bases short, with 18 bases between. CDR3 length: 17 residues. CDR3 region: CASSRGIRPLSTDTQYF. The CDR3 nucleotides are TGTGCCAGCAGCCGGGGGATCAGGCCACTTAGCACAGATACGCAGTATTTT.

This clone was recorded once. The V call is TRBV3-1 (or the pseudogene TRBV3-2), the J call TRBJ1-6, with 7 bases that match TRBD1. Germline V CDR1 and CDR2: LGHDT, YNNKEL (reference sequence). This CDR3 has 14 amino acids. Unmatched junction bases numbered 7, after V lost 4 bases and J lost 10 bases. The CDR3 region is CASSRTGSESPLHF. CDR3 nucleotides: TGTGCCAGCAGCCGGACAGGCTCTGAATCACCCCTCCACTTT.

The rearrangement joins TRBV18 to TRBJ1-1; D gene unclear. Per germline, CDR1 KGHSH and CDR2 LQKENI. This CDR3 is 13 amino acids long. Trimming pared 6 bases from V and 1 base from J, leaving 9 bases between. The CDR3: CASSLKWNTEAFF. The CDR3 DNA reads TGTGCCAGCTCCCTAAAGTGGAACACTGAAGCTTTCTTT.

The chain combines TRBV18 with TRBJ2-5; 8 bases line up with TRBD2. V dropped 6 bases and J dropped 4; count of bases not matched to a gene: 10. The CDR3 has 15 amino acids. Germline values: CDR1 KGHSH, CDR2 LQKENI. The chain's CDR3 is CASSAVGTRGETQYF. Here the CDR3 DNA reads TGTGCCAGCTCTGCCGTCGGGACTAGGGGAGAGACCCAGTACTTC.

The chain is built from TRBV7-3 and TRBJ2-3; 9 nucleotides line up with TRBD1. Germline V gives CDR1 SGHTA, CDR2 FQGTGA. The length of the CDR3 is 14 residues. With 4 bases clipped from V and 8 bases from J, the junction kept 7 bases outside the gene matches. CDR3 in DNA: TGTGCCAGCAGCTCCCCACAGGGGGCAGGTACGCAGTATTTT. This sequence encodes CASSSPQGAGTQYF. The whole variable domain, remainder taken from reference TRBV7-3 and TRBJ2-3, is GAGVSQTPSNKVTEKGKYVELRCDPISGHTALYWYRQSLGQGPEFLIYFQGTGAADDSGLPNDRFFAVRPEGSVSTLKIQRTERGDSAVYLCASSSPQGAGTQYFGPGTRLTVL.

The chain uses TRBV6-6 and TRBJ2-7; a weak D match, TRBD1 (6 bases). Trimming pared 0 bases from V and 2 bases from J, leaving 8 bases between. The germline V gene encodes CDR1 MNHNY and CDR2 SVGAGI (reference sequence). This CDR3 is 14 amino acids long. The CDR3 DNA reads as TGTGCCAGCAGTTACTCCCGGACAGCCTACGAGCAGTACTTC. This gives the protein CASSYSRTAYEQYF.

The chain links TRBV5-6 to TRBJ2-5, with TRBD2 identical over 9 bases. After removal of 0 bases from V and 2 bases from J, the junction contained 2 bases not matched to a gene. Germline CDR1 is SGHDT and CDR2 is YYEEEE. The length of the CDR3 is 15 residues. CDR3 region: CASSLGLAGQETQYF. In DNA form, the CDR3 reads TGTGCCAGCAGCTTGGGGCTAGCGGGGCAAGAGACCCAGTACTTC.